These 9 T cell receptor beta chains were sequenced from one sample in a study of T-cell memory formation after mild COVID-19. In TCRdb, the 5' RACE reads were re-called with MiXCR into one record per CDR3 protein. The sample has 350,000 to 500,000 distinct CDR3 sequences; approximately 18% are singletons. The specimen was PBMCs or a T cell subset sorted from them (not recorded which). These TCRs come from a man between 18 and 35 years old who had mild COVID-19 (a few samples of this study predate the infection). Cell type and time point are not known.

The chain couples TRBV21-1 to TRBJ2-7; TRBD1 was called by the table and not checked on the DNA. TRBV21-1 is a listed pseudogene. This CDR3 is built from 15 residues. DNA for the CDR3: TGTGCCAGCAGCAAAGCGGGACAGGGACCATACGAGCAGTACTTC. It is translated as CASSKAGQGPYEQYF.

The V call is TRBV18, the J call TRBJ2-1; D is possibly TRBD2 (6 bases). Germline V lookup: CDR1 KGHSH, CDR2 LQKENI. V dropped 3 bases and J dropped 2 bases, with 14 bases sitting between them. CDR3 length equals 16 residues. The DNA for the CDR3 is TGTGCCAGCTCACCTCTCCCCGGGGGAGCCTACAATGAGCAGTTCTTC. Its translation is CASSPLPGGAYNEQFF.

Many counts were recorded for this clonotype. The chain employs TRBV12-3 or TRBV12-4 and TRBJ1-1; D possibly corresponds to TRBD1 (5 bases). V was shortened by 5 bases and J by 0 bases, with 7 bases between the two germline ends. The CDR3 spans 13 residues. Written as DNA, the CDR3 is TGTGCCAGCAGTCAACAGGTGAACACTGAAGCTTTCTTT. This sequence encodes CASSQQVNTEAFF.

The rearrangement links TRBV7-3 to TRBJ1-6, with D possibly matching TRBD1 (6 bases). Trimming took off 5 bases at V and 9 bases at J, with 17 bases between the two ends. The CDR3 consists of 15 residues. Per germline, CDR1 SGHTA and CDR2 FQGTGA. The CDR3 DNA sequence: TGTGCCAGCAGCCCGAGCGGGGGGCGAGGTTCACCCCTCCACTTT. It is translated as CASSPSGGRGSPLHF.

The chain couples TRBV25-1 to TRBJ2-2; the D is unclear. CDR3 length: 13 residues. The germline V gene encodes CDR1 MGHDK and CDR2 SYGVNS. V was trimmed by 6 bases and J by 10 bases, leaving 15 bases between them. The CDR3 nucleotides are TGTGCCAGCAGCGACCGGACGGAGACGGAGCTGTTTTTT. This gives the protein CASSDRTETELFF.

This clonotype has just a few counts. V usage is TRBV7-2 and J usage is TRBJ2-3; 7 bases line up with TRBD2. The length of the CDR3 is 14 residues. Trimming took 6 bases from V and 2 from J; bases not matched to a gene: 5. The V gene's germline CDR1 is SGHTA and CDR2 FQGNSA. CDR3 loop: CASRPGTTTDTQYF. CDR3 in DNA: TGTGCCAGCAGACCCGGGACTACCACAGATACGCAGTATTTT.

The genes are TRBV5-6 and TRBJ2-7; 8 positions match TRBD1. CDR3 size: 14 residues. Per the germline V gene, CDR1 is SGHDT and CDR2 is YYEEEE. Trimming took 1 base from V and 5 from J; bases not matched to a gene: 5. The CDR3 DNA is TGTGCCAGCAGCTTGAGGACAGGGTTCGACGAGCAGTACTTC. Its protein product is CASSLRTGFDEQYF.

This clonotype occurred many times. The V gene is TRBV5-1, the J gene TRBJ2-3; 12 bases are shared with TRBD2. With 4 bases clipped from V and 2 bases from J, the junction kept 5 bases outside the gene matches. CDR1 is SGHRS, CDR2 YFSETQ, per germline. The CDR3 loop spans 16 amino acids. The CDR3 bases are TGCGCCAGCAGCAAACTAGCGGGGGGAAACACAGATACGCAGTATTTT. Its protein product is CASSKLAGGNTDTQYF.

The chain has TRBV19 and TRBJ2-5; 8 bases are shared with TRBD1. J gave up 5 bases and V 6 bases, and 11 bases lay outside the gene matches. There are 15 residues in the CDR3. CDR1 and CDR2 from the germline V gene are LNHDA and SQIVND (reference sequence). The CDR3 loop is CASSPDRGSGETQYF. CDR3 bases: TGTGCCAGTAGCCCTGACAGGGGTTCTGGGGAGACCCAGTACTTC.